Listed below are T cell receptor beta chains from one sample, sequenced in a study of cytomegalovirus exposure and HLA in healthy donors. The data were produced by immunoSEQ multiplex PCR, yet TCRdb's version contains in-frame clones alone and is incomplete. With around 64,000 clones in the sample, the ten largest clones hold roughly 2.3%. The sample taken for sequencing was PBMCs. The receptors come from a female donor in good health and CMV-seropositive. Each CDR3 is given with its conserved first and last residue. The D gene is left open where the match is weak. Size values are once, few and many counts, or a class for expanded clones, and some rows have none.

TRBV9	15	TRBD2	TRBJ2-3	NA	TGTGCCAGCAGCACTTCAGCGGGGTACACAGATACGCAGTATTTT	CASSTSAGYTDTQYF
TRBV30	16	NA	TRBJ2-3	NA	TGTGCCTGGAGCCTCGCAAGAACTCCCCGGGGTGATAAGCAGTATTTT	CAWSLARTPRGDKQYF
TRBV18	12	NA	TRBJ2-3	NA	TGTGCCAGCTCAGAGGTTGCAGATACGCAGTATTTT	CASSEVADTQYF
TRBV4-1	15	TRBD2	TRBJ2-7	NA	TGCGCCAGCAGCCAAGGACTAGCGGGACTGTACGAGCAGTACTTC	CASSQGLAGLYEQYF
TRBV23-1	16	NA	TRBJ2-7	NA	TGCGCCAGCAGAACGCGCTCGCACCCGGGATGTTGCGAGCAGTACTTC	CASRTRSHPGCCEQYF
TRBV9	11	NA	TRBJ2-2	NA	TGTGCCGCCGGGGGGCTCGGGGAGCTGTTTTTT	CAAGGLGELFF
TRBV6-5	16	TRBD1	TRBJ1-1	NA	TGTGCCAGCAGTTACGGGGGGGCAGGGGGCCAAACTGAAGCTTTCTTT	CASSYGGAGGQTEAFF
TRBV6-5	15	TRBD1	TRBJ1-1	NA	TGTGCCAGCAGTTACCTCCGGACAGGGGAAGGATCAACTTTCTTT	CASSYLRTGEGSTFF
TRBV30	13	NA	TRBJ2-7	NA	TGTGCCTGGACCGCCGGACACGAATACGAGCAGTACTTC	CAWTAGHEYEQYF
TRBV30	13	NA	TRBJ2-7	NA	TGTGCCTGGAGTGCGAACAGGGCAGGAGAGCAGTACTTC	CAWSANRAGEQYF
TRBV27	19	TRBD1	TRBJ1-6	NA	TGTGCCAGCAGTCCAAACGTCGTCCGGCGACAGGGCGAAAATTCACCCCTCCACTTT	CASSPNVVRRQGENSPLHF
TRBV6-5	14	TRBD1	TRBJ2-7	NA	TGTGCCAGCAAGCGCCTCGGGACAGGCCACGAGCAGTACTTC	CASKRLGTGHEQYF
TRBV6-5	13	TRBD1	TRBJ1-2	NA	TGTGCCAGCAGTTACGGGACAGGGGTTGGCTACACCTTC	CASSYGTGVGYTF
TRBV27	15	TRBD2	TRBJ2-7	NA	TGTGCCAGCAGCTCCACTAGCGGTAGCTCCTACGAGCAGTACTTC	CASSSTSGSSYEQYF
TRBV7-2	15	TRBD1	TRBJ2-7	NA	TGTGCCAGCAGCTGGGGGACAGGGACATCCTACGAGCAGTACTTC	CASSWGTGTSYEQYF
TRBV6-5	14	NA	TRBJ2-1	NA	TGTGCCACCCGGAGGTTGAACTCCTACAATGAGCAGTTCTTC	CATRRLNSYNEQFF
TRBV7-9	16	TRBD1	TRBJ2-3	NA	TGTGCCAGCAGCACATCCACAGGGGGCCGCACAGATACGCAGTATTTT	CASSTSTGGRTDTQYF
TRBV19	14	TRBD1	TRBJ1-4	NA	TGTGCCAGTAGCGCAGGGGGCCTTTACGAAAAACTGTTTTTT	CASSAGGLYEKLFF
TRBV30	11	NA	TRBJ2-3	NA	TGTGCCTGGAGGGGGGCGAATACGCAGTATTTT	CAWRGANTQYF
TRBV7-2	16	TRBD1	TRBJ2-3	NA	TGTGCCAGCAGCTTAGCTTCAGGACAGGGCACAGATACGCAGTATTTT	CASSLASGQGTDTQYF
TRBV4-2	16	TRBD1	TRBJ2-2	NA	TGTGCCAGCAGCCAAGAAGAGGGGGCGCTTGTCGGGGAGCTGTTTTTT	CASSQEEGALVGELFF
TRBV7-2	15	TRBD1	TRBJ2-5	NA	TGTGCCAGCAGCTTAGCGGCAGGGGGCGGTGAGACCCAGTACTTC	CASSLAAGGGETQYF
TRBV6-1	15	NA	TRBJ1-5	NA	TGTGCCAGCAGTGAAGTGGACAGTGAGAATCAGCCCCAGCATTTT	CASSEVDSENQPQHF
TRBV18	15	TRBD1	TRBJ1-5	NA	TGTGCCAGCTCTCCGACAGGGGACGGATCTCAGCCCCAGCATTTT	CASSPTGDGSQPQHF
TRBV6-1	14	NA	TRBJ1-1	NA	TGTGCCAGCAGGGTTGTGACAGGGAACACTGAAGCTTTCTTT	CASRVVTGNTEAFF
TRBV19	16	NA	TRBJ1-1	NA	TGTGCCAGTAGTATAGACGGAGAAGGTGTGAACACTGAAGCTTTCTTT	CASSIDGEGVNTEAFF
TRBV10-3	14	NA	TRBJ1-5	NA	TGTGCCATCAGTCCCGGACAGTCCAATCAGCCCCAGCATTTT	CAISPGQSNQPQHF
TRBV19	15	NA	TRBJ2-7	NA	TGTGCCAGTAGTATCCCGGACCGTCGGGGCTACGAGCAGTACTTC	CASSIPDRRGYEQYF
TRBV11-2	13	NA	TRBJ1-5	NA	TGTGCCAGCAGCTTAGATCTGCGGGCGCCCCAGCATTTT	CASSLDLRAPQHF
TRBV28	15	TRBD2	TRBJ2-2	NA	TGTGCCAGCACTAGCGGGAGTCGGGACACCGGGGAGCTGTTTTTT	CASTSGSRDTGELFF
TRBV4-2	14	NA	TRBJ1-5	NA	TGTGCCAGCAGCCAACGGGGGGCCGCCCAGCCCCAGCATTTT	CASSQRGAAQPQHF
TRBV6-4	14	NA	TRBJ2-1	medium-sized	TGTGCCAGCAGCAGGGGGGTTGAGAATAGTGAGCAGTTCTTC	CASSRGVENSEQFF
TRBV14	14	TRBD1	TRBJ2-5	NA	TGTGCCAGCAGCCGCAGGACAGGGTACGAGACCCAGTACTTC	CASSRRTGYETQYF
TRBV5-1	15	TRBD1	TRBJ2-1	NA	TGCGCCAGCAGCGGGGACAGGAGCTCCTACAATGAGCAGTTCTTC	CASSGDRSSYNEQFF
TRBV13	12	NA	TRBJ2-3	NA	TGTGCCAGCAGCCAGTGGACAGATACGCAGTATTTT	CASSQWTDTQYF
TRBV5-5	13	NA	TRBJ1-1	NA	TGTGCCAGCAGCTTTACAGGGAGCACTGAAGCTTTCTTT	CASSFTGSTEAFF
TRBV30	14	TRBD1	TRBJ1-1	NA	TGTGCCTGGAGCGAACAGGGGATGGGGACTGAAGCTTTCTTT	CAWSEQGMGTEAFF
TRBV18	13	NA	TRBJ1-3	NA	TGTGCCAGCTCATCCGGGTCTGGAAACACCATATATTTT	CASSSGSGNTIYF
TRBV5-1	17	TRBD1	TRBJ1-6	NA	TGCGCCAGCTCCGCATACTCAGGGGGCGGTCGTAATTCACCCCTCCACTTT	CASSAYSGGGRNSPLHF
TRBV7-3	13	NA	TRBJ1-2	NA	TGTGCCAGCAGCCCCGGGGTCGGCGATGGCTACACCTTC	CASSPGVGDGYTF
TRBV5-1	15	TRBD2	TRBJ2-7	NA	TGCGCCAGCAGCTTGGCGGGGGGGGAGGGGCGCGAGCAGTACTTC	CASSLAGGEGREQYF
TRBV30	12	NA	TRBJ2-3	NA	TGTGCCTGGAACCCCAGTACAGATACGCAGTATTTT	CAWNPSTDTQYF
TRBV6-1	15	NA	TRBJ2-7	NA	TGTGCCAGCACCGAAACCACAGGCTCGAGCTACGAGCAGTACTTC	CASTETTGSSYEQYF
TRBV7-9	13	NA	TRBJ1-2	NA	TGTGCCAGCAGTCAAAATGGGGGGAATGGCTACACCTTC	CASSQNGGNGYTF
TRBV14	12	NA	TRBJ2-7	NA	TGTGCCAGCAGACAGCCGCCGAGCGAGCAGTACTTC	CASRQPPSEQYF
TRBV10-1	15	TRBD1	TRBJ1-5	NA	TGCGCCAGCAGTGAGGGTTCAGGGGGCGGTCAGCCCCAGCATTTT	CASSEGSGGGQPQHF
TRBV9	17	NA	TRBJ2-3	NA	TGTGCCAGCAGCAACCCCACCCAACTAGGCAACACAGATACGCAGTATTTT	CASSNPTQLGNTDTQYF
TRBV27	16	NA	TRBJ2-3	NA	TGTGCCAGCAGTTTCTCGGCCCCTGGAGGAACAGATACGCAGTATTTT	CASSFSAPGGTDTQYF
TRBV4-2	18	NA	TRBJ1-1	NA	TGTGCCAGCAGCCAAAGCCTCGGGGACTGGGAAGGGAACACTGAAGCTTTCTTT	CASSQSLGDWEGNTEAFF
TRBV30	12	NA	TRBJ1-1	NA	TGTGCCTGGAGTCCAGGGTCCCTTGAAGCTTTCTTT	CAWSPGSLEAFF
TRBV7-9	18	TRBD1	TRBJ1-1	NA	TGTGCCAGCAGCTTAGAATGGGGACAGAGAATCATGAACACTGAAGCTTTCTTT	CASSLEWGQRIMNTEAFF
TRBV28	14	NA	TRBJ2-7	NA	TGTGCCAGCAAGGGGAGGAACGGTGACTACGAGCAGTACTTC	CASKGRNGDYEQYF
TRBV28	11	NA	TRBJ2-2	NA	TGTGCCATCACTAACACCGGGGAGCTGTTTTTT	CAITNTGELFF
TRBV30	13	NA	TRBJ1-5	NA	TGTGCCTGGAGTGTAGAGGGTGGGCAGCCCCAGCATTTT	CAWSVEGGQPQHF
TRBV4-1	17	TRBD2	TRBJ2-7	NA	TGCGCCAGCAGCCAAGTTCGGGGGGGTAGCTCCTCGGGAGAGCAGTACTTC	CASSQVRGGSSSGEQYF
TRBV4-3	16	NA	TRBJ1-2	NA	TGCGCCAGCAGCCAAGACTGGGAGGACGCCAGGCGTGGCTACACCTTC	CASSQDWEDARRGYTF
TRBV1	18	NA	TRBJ2-7	NA	TGCACCAGCAGCCAAGGCGAGGCTAGCGGGAGACAGGGCTACGAGCAGTACTTC	CTSSQGEASGRQGYEQYF